This T cell receptor beta chain emerged from a study of blood T cell repertoires in COVID-19. The CDR3 runs to 14 residues. CDR1 is DFQATT and CDR2 is SNEGSKA in the germline V gene (reference sequence). Trimming removed 3 bases from V and 6 bases from J; junction bases left unmatched: 10. Clones were sequenced by immunoSEQ multiplex PCR, and TCRdb holds only the in-frame ones, with some missing. This table holds around 46,000 clones, 70% to 90% found once. The gene calls are TRBV20-1 and TRBJ2-7; 8 positions agree with TRBD2. This clonotype was obtained from a man aged 40-49 years with active COVID-19. The sequenced material came from peripheral blood. CDR3 DNA: TGCAGTGCTAGTTCCGGGACTAGGGGCCCCGAGCAGTACTTC. Protein product: CSASSGTRGPEQYF.